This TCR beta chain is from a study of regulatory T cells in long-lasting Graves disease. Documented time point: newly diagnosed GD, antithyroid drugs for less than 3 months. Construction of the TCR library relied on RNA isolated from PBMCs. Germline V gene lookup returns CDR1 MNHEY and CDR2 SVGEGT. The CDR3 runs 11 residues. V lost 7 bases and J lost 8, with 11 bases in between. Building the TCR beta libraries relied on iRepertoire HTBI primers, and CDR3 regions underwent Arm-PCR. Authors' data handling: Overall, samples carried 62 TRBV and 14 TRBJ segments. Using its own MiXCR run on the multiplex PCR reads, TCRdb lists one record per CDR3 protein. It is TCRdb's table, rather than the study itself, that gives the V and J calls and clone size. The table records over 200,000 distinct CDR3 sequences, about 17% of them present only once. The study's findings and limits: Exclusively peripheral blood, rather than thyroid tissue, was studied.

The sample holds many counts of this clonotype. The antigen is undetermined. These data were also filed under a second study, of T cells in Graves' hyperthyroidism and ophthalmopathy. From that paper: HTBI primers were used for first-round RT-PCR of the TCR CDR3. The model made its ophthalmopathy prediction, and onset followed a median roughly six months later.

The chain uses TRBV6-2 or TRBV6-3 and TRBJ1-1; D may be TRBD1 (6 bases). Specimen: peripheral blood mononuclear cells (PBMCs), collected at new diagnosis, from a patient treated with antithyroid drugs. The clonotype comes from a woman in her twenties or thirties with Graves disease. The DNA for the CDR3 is TGTGCCAGCATCCGGACAGACGAAGCTTTCTTT. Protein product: CASIRTDEAFF.